A selection of T cell receptor beta chains follows, all from one sample in a study of preoperative IRX-2 immunotherapy in early breast cancer. TCRdb keeps only in-frame clones here, not all; method: immunoSEQ multiplex PCR. Of around 88,000 clones listed, 75% to 90% are singletons. The specimen comprised tumor tissue, sampled after IRX-2 immunotherapy. These receptors all stem from a human donor with breast cancer. CDR3s include the opening cysteine and the closing phenylalanine or tryptophan. D genes are given only for firm matches. Clone size is not always given. Where it is, it says once, few, many or a class for expanded clones.

>TRBD1|NA|TRBJ1-3|TRBV30
TGTGCCTGGAGGTGGCAGGGGGCTGGAAACACCATATATTTT
CAWRWQGAGNTIYF
>TRBD1|NA|TRBJ1-1|TRBV5-1
TGCGCCAGCAGTTTGACAGGGGGGCTGCCTGAAGCTTTCTTT
CASSLTGGLPEAFF
>TRBD1|NA|TRBJ1-3|TRBV30
TGTGCCTGGAGTGCGGGACAGGGGACAAGAAACACCATATATTTT
CAWSAGQGTRNTIYF
>TRBD2|NA|TRBJ2-2|TRBV9
TGTGCCAGCAGCGCCGATAGCGGGAGAGGCGGGGAGCTGTTTTTT
CASSADSGRGGELFF
>NA|NA|TRBJ1-6|TRBV19
TGTGCCAGTGGGATATGGGCGGGGGATTCACCCCTCCACTTT
CASGIWAGDSPLHF
>NA|NA|TRBJ2-2|TRBV28
TGTGCCAGCAGTGTGGGGGGCGTGAACACCGGGGAGCTGTTTTTT
CASSVGGVNTGELFF
>NA|NA|TRBJ1-5|TRBV6-8
TGTGCCAGCAGTCGACGGGGGGTTCAGCCCCAGCATTTT
CASSRRGVQPQHF
>NA|few|TRBJ2-7|TRBV25-1
TGTGCCAGCGCGGGACGGTCCTACGAGCAGTACTTC
CASAGRSYEQYF
>NA|NA|TRBJ1-3|TRBV15
TGTGCCACCAGCAGAGATGCCGGTGATGGAAACACCATATATTTT
CATSRDAGDGNTIYF
>NA|NA|TRBJ2-7|TRBV6-8
TGTGCCAGCAGTGCAGACGCTACCTACGAGCAGTACTTC
CASSADATYEQYF
>NA|NA|TRBJ2-2|TRBV30
TGTGCCTGGAGTGTACCCCGACAGGCTCTAGGGGAGCTGTTTTTT
CAWSVPRQALGELFF
>TRBD1|few|TRBJ2-3|TRBV11-3
TGTGCCAGCAGCTTGCCAGGACAGGGGGCAAGCACAGATACGCAGTATTTT
CASSLPGQGASTDTQYF
>NA|NA|TRBJ2-2|TRBV10-2
TGCGCCAGCAAGGGGCAGGGGAGAAACGGGGAGCTGTTTTTT
CASKGQGRNGELFF
>TRBD1|NA|TRBJ1-3|TRBV18
TGTGCCAGCTCACCAAGTACAGGGGGCTCTGGAAACACCATATATTTT
CASSPSTGGSGNTIYF
>NA|NA|TRBJ1-6|TRBV28
TGTGCCAGCAGTTTATTGGGGGCACCCCTCCACTTT
CASSLLGAPLHF
>NA|NA|TRBJ2-1|TRBV30
TGTGCCTGGAGCTACGTCGGCTGGGGTCGGGATGAGCAGTTCTTC
CAWSYVGWGRDEQFF
>TRBD1|NA|TRBJ1-1|TRBV5-1
TGCGCCAGTCACAGGGGGCAAATAAGTAACACTGAAGCTTTCTTT
CASHRGQISNTEAFF
>NA|NA|TRBJ1-1|TRBV29-1
TGCAGCGTGATCGCCGGGGGGGCCACTGAAGCTTTCTTT
CSVIAGGATEAFF
>NA|NA|TRBJ2-1|TRBV7-4
TGTGCCAGCAGCTTCGGGATGACGGAGTCGCGGTTCTTC
CASSFGMTESRFF
>NA|few|TRBJ1-5|TRBV11-3
TGTGCCAGCAGCTTGCCCGGGAACAATCAGCCCCAGCATTTT
CASSLPGNNQPQHF
>TRBD1|NA|TRBJ2-7|TRBV28
TGTGCCAGCAGCTTCAAAACAGGGGCCCCGTCCTACGAGCAGTACTTC
CASSFKTGAPSYEQYF
>TRBD2|NA|TRBJ2-7|TRBV5-1
TGCGCCAGCAGCTTGCAGGCGGGGGGTCCCTACGAGCAGTACTTC
CASSLQAGGPYEQYF
>NA|NA|TRBJ1-1|TRBV4-1
TGCGCCAGCAGCCCCCCTAGCAGGAAAACTGAAGCTTTCTTT
CASSPPSRKTEAFF
>NA|NA|TRBJ2-2|TRBV7-4
TGTGCCAGCAGCTTAATCGCGGCGAGCCCTTCGAACACCGGGGAGCTGTTTTTT
CASSLIAASPSNTGELFF
>TRBD2|NA|TRBJ2-2|TRBV25-1
TGTGCCAGCAGTGACCGGACTAGCGGATACTCGAACACCGGGGAGCTGTTTTTT
CASSDRTSGYSNTGELFF
>NA|NA|TRBJ1-1|TRBV11-3
TGTGCCAGCAGTGGTAGGGGATCTTTGAACACTGAAGCTTTCTTT
CASSGRGSLNTEAFF
>NA|few|TRBJ1-3|TRBV11-3
TGTGCCAGCAGACCTTCAGAGGGACCTGGAAACACCATATATTTT
CASRPSEGPGNTIYF
>NA|NA|TRBJ1-5|TRBV7-1
TGCGCCAGCAGCCAAGTCGGCCAAGTCAATCAGCCCCAGCATTTT
CASSQVGQVNQPQHF
>NA|NA|TRBJ2-1|TRBV5-1
TGCGCCAGCAGCTTGGTGGCGGCTCTCAACAATGAGCAGTTCTTC
CASSLVAALNNEQFF
>NA|few|TRBJ1-1|TRBV5-1
TGCGCCAGCAGCCTCCGGGACACGGGGGCCGGGGAAGCTTTCTTT
CASSLRDTGAGEAFF
>NA|NA|TRBJ1-4|TRBV19
TGTGCCAGTAGCCGCTCGGTTGCAACTAATGAAAAACTGTTTTTT
CASSRSVATNEKLFF
>NA|NA|TRBJ1-5|TRBV9
TGTGCCAGCAGTGAGAGGGGTCTAGGGCCCCAGCATTTT
CASSERGLGPQHF
>TRBD1|NA|TRBJ1-1|TRBV6-8
TGTGCCATCAGTGGGGGTGGGACAGGGACGAACACTGAAGCTTTCTTT
CAISGGGTGTNTEAFF
>NA|NA|TRBJ1-3|TRBV30
TGTGCCTGGAGTGTAAACCGGGCTGGAAACACCATATATTTT
CAWSVNRAGNTIYF
>NA|once|TRBJ1-1|TRBV4-1
TGCGCCAGCAGCCAAGGGGTAACAGGATCGGACACTGAAGCTTTCTTT
CASSQGVTGSDTEAFF
>TRBD2|NA|TRBJ2-1|TRBV6-8
TGTGCCATCGCTAGCGGGAGGGCCTCCTACAATGAGCAGTTCTTC
CAIASGRASYNEQFF
>TRBD1|NA|TRBJ1-1|TRBV29-1
TGCAGCGCCGGACAGGGGACGAACACTGAAGCTTTCTTT
CSAGQGTNTEAFF
>TRBD2|NA|TRBJ2-1|TRBV19
TGTGCCAGTAGTATGCGGACTAGCGGCTCCCCGGATGAGCAGTTCTTC
CASSMRTSGSPDEQFF
>TRBD1|NA|TRBJ1-2|TRBV6-8
TGTGCCAGCGGACAGGGGGGGAAATATATGGGCTACACCTTC
CASGQGGKYMGYTF
>TRBD2|NA|TRBJ2-7|TRBV6-8
TGTGCCAGCAGTCTCCGACTAGCGGGAGCGACATGGTACGAGCAGTACTTC
CASSLRLAGATWYEQYF
>TRBD1|few|TRBJ1-2|TRBV6-8
TGTGCCAGCAGTCGCCGACCTCAGGGGGCGCACGACTATGGCTACACCTTC
CASSRRPQGAHDYGYTF
>NA|once|TRBJ1-5|TRBV7-1
TGTGCCAGCAGCATCGGGAGGACTCAGCCCCAGCATTTT
CASSIGRTQPQHF
>NA|NA|TRBJ1-2|TRBV19
TGTGCCAGTAGTATTCTCCAGGGAAGTGGCTACACCTTC
CASSILQGSGYTF
>NA|once|TRBJ1-6|TRBV5-1
TGCGCCAGTGCTATCCTGTCTGGGGATAATTCACCCCTCCACTTT
CASAILSGDNSPLHF
>NA|NA|TRBJ1-3|TRBV18
TGTGCCAGCTCACCACCGGGGGTGCCGGGAAACACCATATATTTT
CASSPPGVPGNTIYF
>NA|few|TRBJ1-5|TRBV15
TGTGCCACCAGCAGAGAGGCGAGTAGCAATCAGCCCCAGCATTTT
CATSREASSNQPQHF
>TRBD2|NA|TRBJ2-7|TRBV30
TGTGCCAGCAGCCCGGGGAGGGCGGGCGAGCAGTACTTC
CASSPGRAGEQYF
>NA|few|TRBJ2-7|TRBV19
TGTGCCAGTAGTATTCGGGGATACTCCTACGAGCAGTACTTC
CASSIRGYSYEQYF
>NA|few|TRBJ1-3|TRBV5-1
TGCGCCAGCAGCTCCGACAGTTACTCTGGAAACACCATATATTTT
CASSSDSYSGNTIYF
>NA|NA|TRBJ2-7|TRBV30
TGTGCCTGGAGTGTCTCTGGGGTCTACGAGCAGTACTTC
CAWSVSGVYEQYF
>NA|NA|TRBJ1-2|TRBV18
TGTGCCAGCTCACCTGAAATAGGGGTGACCCCTAGAGGCTACACCTTC
CASSPEIGVTPRGYTF
>TRBD2|NA|TRBJ2-2|TRBV30
TGTGCCTGGAAACGGGCGGGAGCGATAGACACCGGGGAGCTGTTTTTT
CAWKRAGAIDTGELFF
>TRBD2|NA|TRBJ2-3|TRBV11-3
TGTGCCAGCAGCTTGGCCGGGACTAGCGGGGGAACAGATACGCAGTATTTT
CASSLAGTSGGTDTQYF
>NA|NA|TRBJ2-3|TRBV5-1
TGCGCCAACAGCGACACTAGTCCTAGCACAGATACGCAGTATTTT
CANSDTSPSTDTQYF
>TRBD2|NA|TRBJ2-1|TRBV11-3
TGTGCCAGCAGCCCACGGGCGAGCGGGGGGACCTACAATGAGCAGTTCTTC
CASSPRASGGTYNEQFF
>NA|NA|TRBJ2-7|TRBV5-1
TGCGCCAGCAGCCCGAACAGCGGCTCCTACGAGCAGTACTTC
CASSPNSGSYEQYF
>NA|NA|TRBJ1-2|TRBV19
TGTGCCAGTAGTGCCCGGGACGGAGCCTATGGCTACACCTTC
CASSARDGAYGYTF
>NA|few|TRBJ1-4|TRBV7-1
TGTGCCAGCAGCAGGTCGGGCAGAGGGCCGGGAAAACTGTTTTTT
CASSRSGRGPGKLFF
>NA|NA|TRBJ1-1|TRBV6-4
TGTGCCAGCAGTACCCTGACTGAAGCTTTCTTT
CASSTLTEAFF